This T cell receptor beta chain was captured in a study of CD8 T cells in Susac syndrome. RNA was extracted with the RNeasy kit, and a quantity of roughly 0.5 to 1 ug was reverse transcribed using random hexamers. The immunoSEQ assay covered 54 Vbeta and 13 Jbeta segments for CDR3. TCRdb called the immunoSEQ multiplex PCR reads again in MiXCR, with one record for every CDR3 protein. The sample consists of about 280,000 distinct CDR3 sequences, around 84% of them appearing once. This clonotype was obtained from a human donor with multiple sclerosis. Sequencing was carried out using CD8+ T cells from PBMCs.

The chain's CDR3 is CASSSVTSGKYNEQFF. The CDR3 DNA is TGTGCCAGCAGCTCAGTAACTAGCGGGAAATACAATGAGCAGTTCTTC. The J gene is TRBJ2-1, the V gene TRBV5-6, with 10 bases that match TRBD2. Germline values: CDR1 SGHDT, CDR2 YYEEEE. V was pared by 3 bases and J by 4 bases, with 7 bases of the junction left unmatched. The CDR3 sequence is 16 residues long.